Included here is one T cell receptor beta chain sequence, with context. This specimen comes from a study of blood T cell repertoires in COVID-19. The wider study: T cells, B-cell-depleted T cells, or PBMCs provided the cDNA or gDNA that served as material.

Libraries were prepared by immunoSEQ multiplex PCR; TCRdb keeps only in-frame clonotypes and omits some of them. This sample has approximately 200,000 clones, with around 90% found just once. The CDR3 is 15 residues long. The junction had 10 bases not matched to a gene; V was cut back by 3 bases and J by 3 bases. CDR1 and CDR2 from the germline V gene are DFQATT and SNEGSKA (reference sequence). This TCR was sampled from a man younger than 30 with active or convalescent COVID-19. The source material was peripheral blood. This chain connects TRBV20-1 to TRBJ2-7, with 8 bases that match TRBD1. CDR3 nucleotides: TGCAGTGCTAGTCAAGACAGGGGAAGTCTCTACGAGCAGTACTTC. Its protein is CSASQDRGSLYEQYF.